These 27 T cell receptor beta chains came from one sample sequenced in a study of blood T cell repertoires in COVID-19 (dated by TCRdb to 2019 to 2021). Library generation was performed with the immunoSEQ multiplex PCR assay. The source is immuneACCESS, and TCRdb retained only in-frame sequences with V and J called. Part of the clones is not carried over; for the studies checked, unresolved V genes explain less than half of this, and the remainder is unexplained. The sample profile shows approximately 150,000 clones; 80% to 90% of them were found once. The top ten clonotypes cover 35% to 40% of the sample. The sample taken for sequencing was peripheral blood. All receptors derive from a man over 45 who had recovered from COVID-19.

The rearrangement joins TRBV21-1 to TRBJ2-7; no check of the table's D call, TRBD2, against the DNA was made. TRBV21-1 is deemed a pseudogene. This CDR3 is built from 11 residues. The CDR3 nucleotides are TGTGCCAGCAGTAGATCCTACGAGCAGTACTTC. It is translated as CASSRSYEQYF.

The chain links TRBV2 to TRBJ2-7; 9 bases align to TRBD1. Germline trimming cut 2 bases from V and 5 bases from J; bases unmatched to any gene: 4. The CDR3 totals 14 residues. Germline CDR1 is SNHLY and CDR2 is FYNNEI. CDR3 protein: CASSETGQGNEQYF. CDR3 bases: TGTGCCAGCAGTGAAACGGGACAGGGCAACGAGCAGTACTTC.

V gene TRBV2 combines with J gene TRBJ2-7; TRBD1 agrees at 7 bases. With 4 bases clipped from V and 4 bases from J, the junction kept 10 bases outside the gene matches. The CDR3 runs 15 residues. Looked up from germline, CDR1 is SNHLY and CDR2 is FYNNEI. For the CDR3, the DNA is TGTGCCAGCAGTGTCCGGAAAGGACAGGTTTACGAGCAGTACTTC. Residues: CASSVRKGQVYEQYF.

Here the CDR3 reads CASSLAGTGVSLGYTF. In DNA, the CDR3 is TGTGCCAGCAGCCTGGCCGGGACAGGGGTTTCCCTTGGCTACACCTTC. The rearrangement joins TRBV2 to TRBJ1-2, with 10 bases that match TRBD1. The V segment lost 6 bases and the J segment 7 bases; nucleotides outside the gene matches: 14. The CDR3 has 16 residues. The germline gives CDR1 SNHLY, CDR2 FYNNEI.

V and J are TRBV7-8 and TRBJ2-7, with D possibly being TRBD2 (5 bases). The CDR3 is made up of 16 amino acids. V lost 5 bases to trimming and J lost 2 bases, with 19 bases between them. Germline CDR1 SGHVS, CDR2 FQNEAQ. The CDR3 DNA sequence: TGTGCCAGCAGCAAAGCGGTGAGAGCAGGAACCTACGAGCAGTACTTC. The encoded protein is CASSKAVRAGTYEQYF.

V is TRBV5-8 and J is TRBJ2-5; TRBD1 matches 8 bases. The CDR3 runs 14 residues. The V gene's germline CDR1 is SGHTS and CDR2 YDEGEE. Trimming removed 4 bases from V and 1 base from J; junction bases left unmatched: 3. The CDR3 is CASSRDRGQETQYF. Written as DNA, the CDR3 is TGTGCCAGCAGCAGAGACAGGGGCCAAGAGACCCAGTACTTC. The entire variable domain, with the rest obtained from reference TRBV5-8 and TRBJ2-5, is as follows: EAGVTQSPTHLIKTRGQQATLRCSPISGHTSVYWYQQALGLGLQFLLWYDEGEERNRGNFPPRFSGRQFPNYSSELNVNALELEDSALYLCASSRDRGQETQYFGPGTRLLVL.

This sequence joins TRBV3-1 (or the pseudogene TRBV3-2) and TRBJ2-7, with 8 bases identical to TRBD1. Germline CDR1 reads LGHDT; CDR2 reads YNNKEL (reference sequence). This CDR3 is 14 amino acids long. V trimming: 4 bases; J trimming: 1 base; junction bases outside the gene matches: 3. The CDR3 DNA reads TGTGCCAGCAGCCCCGGGACAGGTTCCTACGAGCAGTACTTC. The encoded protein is CASSPGTGSYEQYF.

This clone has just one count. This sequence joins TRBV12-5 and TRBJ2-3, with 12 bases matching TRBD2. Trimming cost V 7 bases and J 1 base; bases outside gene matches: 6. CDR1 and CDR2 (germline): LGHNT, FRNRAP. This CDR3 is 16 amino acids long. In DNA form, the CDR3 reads TGTGCTAGTGTGGGACTAGCGGGTTTTCGCACAGATACGCAGTATTTT. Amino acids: CASVGLAGFRTDTQYF.

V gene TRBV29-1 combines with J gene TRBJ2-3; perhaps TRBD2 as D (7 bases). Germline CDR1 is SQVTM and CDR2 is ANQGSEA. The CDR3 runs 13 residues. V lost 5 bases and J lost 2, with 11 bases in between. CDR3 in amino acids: CSVRGALTDTQYF. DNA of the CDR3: TGCAGCGTTCGGGGGGCCCTCACAGATACGCAGTATTTT.

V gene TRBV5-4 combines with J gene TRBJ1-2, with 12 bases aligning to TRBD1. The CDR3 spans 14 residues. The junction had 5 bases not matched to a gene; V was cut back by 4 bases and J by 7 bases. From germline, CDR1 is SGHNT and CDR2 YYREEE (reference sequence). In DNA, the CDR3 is TGTGCCAGCAGCCCCGGGACAGGGGGCTCTGGCTACACCTTC. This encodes CASSPGTGGSGYTF.

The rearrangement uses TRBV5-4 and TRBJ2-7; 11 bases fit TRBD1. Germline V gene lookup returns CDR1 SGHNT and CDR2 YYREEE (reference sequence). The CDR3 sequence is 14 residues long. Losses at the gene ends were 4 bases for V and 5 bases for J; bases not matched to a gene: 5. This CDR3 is CASSRTGGVDEQYF. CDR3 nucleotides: TGTGCCAGCAGCCGGACAGGGGGCGTGGACGAGCAGTACTTC.

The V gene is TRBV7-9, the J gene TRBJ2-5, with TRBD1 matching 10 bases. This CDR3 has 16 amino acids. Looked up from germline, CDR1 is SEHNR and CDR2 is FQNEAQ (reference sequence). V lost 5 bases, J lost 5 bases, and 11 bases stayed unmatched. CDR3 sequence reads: CASSTRQGAIRETQYF. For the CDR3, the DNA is TGTGCCAGCAGCACAAGACAGGGGGCTATTCGGGAGACCCAGTACTTC. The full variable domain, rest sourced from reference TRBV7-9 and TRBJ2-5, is DTGVSQNPRHKITKRGQNVTFRCDPISEHNRLYWYRQTLGQGPEFLTYFQNEAQLEKSRLLSDRFSAERPKGSFSTLEIQRTEQGDSAMYLCASSTRQGAIRETQYFGPGTRLLVL.

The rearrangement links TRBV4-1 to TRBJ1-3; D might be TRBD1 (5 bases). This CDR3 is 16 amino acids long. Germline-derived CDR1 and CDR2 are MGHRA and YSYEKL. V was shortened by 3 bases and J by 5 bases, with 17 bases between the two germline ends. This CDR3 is CASSHPRDSPRNTIYF. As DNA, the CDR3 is TGCGCCAGCAGCCATCCCCGGGACTCACCAAGAAACACCATATATTTT.

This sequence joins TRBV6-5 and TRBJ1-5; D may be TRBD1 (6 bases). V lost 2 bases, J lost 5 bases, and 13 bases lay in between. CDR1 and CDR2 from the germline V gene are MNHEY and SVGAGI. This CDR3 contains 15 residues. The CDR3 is CASSYDGTYYQPQHF. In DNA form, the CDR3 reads TGTGCCAGCAGTTACGATGGGACATACTATCAGCCCCAGCATTTT.

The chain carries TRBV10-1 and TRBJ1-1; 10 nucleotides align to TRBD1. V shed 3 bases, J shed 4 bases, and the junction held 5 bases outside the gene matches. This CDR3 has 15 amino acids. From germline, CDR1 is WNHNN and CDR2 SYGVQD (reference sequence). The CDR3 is CASSDTGTGATEAFF. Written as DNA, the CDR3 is TGCGCCAGCAGTGATACCGGGACAGGGGCCACTGAAGCTTTCTTT.

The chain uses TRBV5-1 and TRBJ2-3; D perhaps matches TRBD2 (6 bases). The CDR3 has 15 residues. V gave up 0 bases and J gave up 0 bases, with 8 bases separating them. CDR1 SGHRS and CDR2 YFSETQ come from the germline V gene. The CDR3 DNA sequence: TGCGCCAGCAGCTTGGATCGGGGGAGCACAGATACGCAGTATTTT. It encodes CASSLDRGSTDTQYF.

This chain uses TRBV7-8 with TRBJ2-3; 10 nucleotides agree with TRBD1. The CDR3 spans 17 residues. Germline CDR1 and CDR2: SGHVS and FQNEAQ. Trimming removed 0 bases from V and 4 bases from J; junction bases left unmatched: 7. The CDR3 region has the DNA TGTGCCAGCAGCTTAGCTGGTGGGACAGGGGTTCCAGATACGCAGTATTTT. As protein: CASSLAGGTGVPDTQYF.

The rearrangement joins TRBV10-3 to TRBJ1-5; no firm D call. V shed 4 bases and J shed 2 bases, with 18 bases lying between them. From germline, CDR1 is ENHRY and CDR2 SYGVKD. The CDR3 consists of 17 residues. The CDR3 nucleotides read TGTGCCATCAGTGCGGGGTTAGGAAATGGTGGCAATCAGCCCCAGCATTTT. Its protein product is CAISAGLGNGGNQPQHF.

The CDR3 DNA sequence: TGTGCCAGCAGCCAATTTCGGACTAGCAGATCAGATACGCAGTATTTT. Translated: CASSQFRTSRSDTQYF. The chain uses TRBV3-1 (or the pseudogene TRBV3-2) and TRBJ2-3; 8 positions agree with TRBD2. With V trimmed by 2 bases and J by 4 bases, 8 bases remained unmatched. The germline gives CDR1 LGHDT, CDR2 YNNKEL (reference sequence). The CDR3 extends over 16 amino acids.

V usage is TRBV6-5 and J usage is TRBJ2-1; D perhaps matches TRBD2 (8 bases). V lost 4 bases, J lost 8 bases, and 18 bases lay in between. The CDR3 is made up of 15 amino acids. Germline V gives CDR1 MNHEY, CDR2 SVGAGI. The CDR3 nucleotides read TGTGCCAGCAGTTTCCGACAGGGACTAGGCGATGAGCAGTTCTTC. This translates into CASSFRQGLGDEQFF.

CDR3 residues: CASSSRDLLTGELFF. The CDR3 region has the DNA TGTGCCAGTTCCTCCCGGGACTTATTAACCGGGGAGCTGTTTTTT. The chain joins TRBV19 to TRBJ2-2, with D maybe TRBD2 (6 bases). From germline, CDR1 is LNHDA and CDR2 SQIVND (reference sequence). The CDR3 covers 15 residues. V was clipped by 8 bases and J by 5 bases, with 18 bases between them.

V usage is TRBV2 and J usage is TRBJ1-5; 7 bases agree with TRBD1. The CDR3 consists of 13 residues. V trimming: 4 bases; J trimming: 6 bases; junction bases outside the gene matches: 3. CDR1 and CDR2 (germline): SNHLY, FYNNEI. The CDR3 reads CASSGQGFQPQHF. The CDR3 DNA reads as TGTGCCAGCAGTGGACAGGGTTTTCAGCCCCAGCATTTT.

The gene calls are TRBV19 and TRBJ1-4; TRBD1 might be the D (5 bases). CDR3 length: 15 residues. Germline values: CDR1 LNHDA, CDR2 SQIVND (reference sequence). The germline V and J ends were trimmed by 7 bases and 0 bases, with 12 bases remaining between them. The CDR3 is CASTWGRATNEKLFF. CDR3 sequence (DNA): TGTGCCAGTACCTGGGGCCGGGCAACTAATGAAAAACTGTTTTTT.

The CDR3 DNA is TGTGCCAGCAGCGTCCTTGGGACTAGAGGCGAGCAGTACTTC. Its protein product is CASSVLGTRGEQYF. The rearrangement joins TRBV9 to TRBJ2-7; the match to TRBD2 covers 8 bases. Unmatched junction bases numbered 7, after V lost 2 bases and J lost 6 bases. The CDR3 spans 14 residues. CDR1 and CDR2 (germline): SGDLS, YYNGEE.

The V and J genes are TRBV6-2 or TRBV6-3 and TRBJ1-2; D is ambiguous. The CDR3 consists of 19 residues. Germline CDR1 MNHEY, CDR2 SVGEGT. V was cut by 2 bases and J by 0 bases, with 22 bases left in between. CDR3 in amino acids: CASSYGQRLMPRANYGYTF. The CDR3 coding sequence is TGTGCCAGCAGTTACGGGCAGAGACTAATGCCGCGAGCTAACTATGGCTACACCTTC.

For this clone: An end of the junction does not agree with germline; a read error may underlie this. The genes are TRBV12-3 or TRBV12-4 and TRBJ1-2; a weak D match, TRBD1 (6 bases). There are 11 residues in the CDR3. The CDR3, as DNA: TGTGCCAGCAGTTTGGGTCAGGGGCCGATCTTC. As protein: CASSLGQGPIF.

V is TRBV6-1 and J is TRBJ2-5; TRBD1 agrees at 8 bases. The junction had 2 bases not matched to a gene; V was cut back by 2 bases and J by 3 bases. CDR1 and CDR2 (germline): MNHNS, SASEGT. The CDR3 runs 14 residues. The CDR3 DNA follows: TGTGCCAGCAGTGAATGGGACAGGAAAGAGACCCAGTACTTC. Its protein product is CASSEWDRKETQYF.